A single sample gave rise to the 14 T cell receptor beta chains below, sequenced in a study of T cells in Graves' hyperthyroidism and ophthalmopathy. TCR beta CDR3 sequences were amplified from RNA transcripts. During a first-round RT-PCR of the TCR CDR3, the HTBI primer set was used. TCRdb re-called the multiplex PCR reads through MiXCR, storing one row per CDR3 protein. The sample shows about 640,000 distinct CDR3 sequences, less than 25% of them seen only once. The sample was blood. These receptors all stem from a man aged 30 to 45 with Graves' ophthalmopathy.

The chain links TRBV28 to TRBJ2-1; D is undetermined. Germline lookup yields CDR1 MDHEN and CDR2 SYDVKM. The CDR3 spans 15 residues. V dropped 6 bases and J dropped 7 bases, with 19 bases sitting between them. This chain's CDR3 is CASRYQTGLRNEQFF. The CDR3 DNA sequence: TGTGCCAGCAGGTACCAGACGGGTTTGAGGAATGAGCAGTTCTTC.

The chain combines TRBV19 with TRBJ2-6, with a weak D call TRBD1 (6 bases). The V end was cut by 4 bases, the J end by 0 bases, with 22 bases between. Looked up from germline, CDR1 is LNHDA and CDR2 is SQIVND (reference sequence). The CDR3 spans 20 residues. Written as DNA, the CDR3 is TGTGCCAGTAGTAGTAGGTCTCCCGGGACACTGTTCTCTGGGGCCAACGTCCTGACTTTC. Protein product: CASSSRSPGTLFSGANVLTF.

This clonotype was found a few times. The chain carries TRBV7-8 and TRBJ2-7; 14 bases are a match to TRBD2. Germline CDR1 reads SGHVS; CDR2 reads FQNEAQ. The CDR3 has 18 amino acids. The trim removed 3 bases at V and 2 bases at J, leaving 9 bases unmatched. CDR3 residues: CASSFKSGTSGSAYEQYF. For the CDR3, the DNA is TGTGCCAGCAGCTTCAAATCCGGGACTAGCGGGAGTGCCTACGAGCAGTACTTC.

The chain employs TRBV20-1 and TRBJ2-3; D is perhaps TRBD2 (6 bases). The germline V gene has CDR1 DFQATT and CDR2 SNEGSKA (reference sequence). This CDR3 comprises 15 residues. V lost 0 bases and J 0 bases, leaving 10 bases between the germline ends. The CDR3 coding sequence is TGCAGTGCTAGAGATGCGGGACGTAGCACAGATACGCAGTATTTT. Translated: CSARDAGRSTDTQYF.

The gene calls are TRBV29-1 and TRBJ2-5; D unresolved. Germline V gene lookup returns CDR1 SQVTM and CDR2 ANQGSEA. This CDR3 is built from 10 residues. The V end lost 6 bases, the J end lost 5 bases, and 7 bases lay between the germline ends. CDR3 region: CSVNVETQYF. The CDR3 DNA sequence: TGCAGCGTGAACGTGGAGACCCAGTACTTC.

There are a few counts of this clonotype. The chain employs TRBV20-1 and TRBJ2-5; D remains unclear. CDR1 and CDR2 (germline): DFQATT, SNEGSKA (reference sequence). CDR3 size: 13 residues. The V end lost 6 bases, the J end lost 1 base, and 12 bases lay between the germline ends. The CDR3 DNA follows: TGCAGTGCAACAAGGGCAGGCCAAGAGACCCAGTACTTC. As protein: CSATRAGQETQYF.

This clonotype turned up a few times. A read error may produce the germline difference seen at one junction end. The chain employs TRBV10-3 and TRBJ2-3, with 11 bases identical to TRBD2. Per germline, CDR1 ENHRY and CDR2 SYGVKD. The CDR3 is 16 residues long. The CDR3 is CAITDASGGYTDTQYF. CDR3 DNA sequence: TGCGCCATCACCGATGCTAGCGGGGGGTACACAGATACGCAGTATTTT.

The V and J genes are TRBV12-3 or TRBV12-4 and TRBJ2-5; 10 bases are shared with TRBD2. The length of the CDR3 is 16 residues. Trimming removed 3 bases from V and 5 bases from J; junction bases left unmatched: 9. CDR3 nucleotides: TGTGCCAGCAGTTTTGGGCTAGCGGGAGTCTACGAGACCCAGTACTTC. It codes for CASSFGLAGVYETQYF.

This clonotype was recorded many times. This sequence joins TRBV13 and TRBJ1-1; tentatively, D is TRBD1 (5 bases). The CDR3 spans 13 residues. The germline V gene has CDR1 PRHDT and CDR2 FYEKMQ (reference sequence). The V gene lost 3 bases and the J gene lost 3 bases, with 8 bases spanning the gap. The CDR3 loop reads CASSFQGDTEAFF. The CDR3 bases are TGTGCCAGCAGCTTTCAGGGTGACACTGAAGCTTTCTTT.

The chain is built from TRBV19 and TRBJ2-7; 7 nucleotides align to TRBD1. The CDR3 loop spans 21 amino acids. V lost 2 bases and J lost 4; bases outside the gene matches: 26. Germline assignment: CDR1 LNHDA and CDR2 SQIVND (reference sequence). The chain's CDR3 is CASSIIGQVVSLCGRIYEQYF. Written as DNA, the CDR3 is TGTGCCAGTAGTATAATCGGACAGGTTGTTAGTCTTTGTGGGAGAATTTACGAGCAGTACTTC. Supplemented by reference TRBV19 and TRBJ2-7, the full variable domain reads DGGITQSPKYLFRKEGQNVTLSCEQNLNHDAMYWYRQDPGQGLRLIYYSQIVNDFQKGDIAEGYSVSREKKESFPLTVTSAQKNPTAFYLCASSIIGQVVSLCGRIYEQYFGPGTRLTVT.

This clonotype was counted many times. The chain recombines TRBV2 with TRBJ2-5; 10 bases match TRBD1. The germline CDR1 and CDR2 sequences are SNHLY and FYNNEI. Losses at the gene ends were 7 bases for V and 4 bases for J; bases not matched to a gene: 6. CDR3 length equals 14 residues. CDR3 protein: CASNPRDRGETQYF. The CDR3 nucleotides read TGTGCCAGCAACCCGAGGGACAGGGGAGAGACCCAGTACTTC.

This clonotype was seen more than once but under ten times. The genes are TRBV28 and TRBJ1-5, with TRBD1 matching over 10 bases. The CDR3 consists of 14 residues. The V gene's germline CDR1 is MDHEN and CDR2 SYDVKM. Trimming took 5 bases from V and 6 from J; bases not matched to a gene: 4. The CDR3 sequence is CASSDRQGAQPQHF. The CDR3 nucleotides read TGTGCCAGCAGTGATAGACAGGGGGCTCAGCCCCAGCATTTT.

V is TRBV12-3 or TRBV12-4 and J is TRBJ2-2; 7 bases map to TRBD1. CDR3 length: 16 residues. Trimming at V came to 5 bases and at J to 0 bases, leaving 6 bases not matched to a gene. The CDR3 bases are TGTGCCAGCAGTCCACGGACAGGCGCGAACACCGGGGAGCTGTTTTTT. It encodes CASSPRTGANTGELFF.

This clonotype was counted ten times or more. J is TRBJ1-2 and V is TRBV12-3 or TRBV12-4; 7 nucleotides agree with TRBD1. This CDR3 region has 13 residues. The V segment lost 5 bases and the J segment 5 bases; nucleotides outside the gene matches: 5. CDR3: CASSRDSVYGYTF. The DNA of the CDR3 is TGTGCCAGCAGTCGGGACAGCGTTTATGGCTACACCTTC.